This T cell receptor beta chain appears in the sequencing data of a study of Graves' ophthalmopathy and Graves' hyperthyroidism. V was shortened by 0 bases and J by 6 bases, with 15 bases between the two germline ends. Germline V gene data show CDR1 as SGHTA and CDR2 as FQGNSA. The CDR3 covers 17 residues. The sequenced template was RNA, covering the TCR beta CDR3 region. An initial RT-PCR round employing HTBI primers preceded a second-round multiplex PCR. TCRdb reprocessed the multiplex PCR reads via MiXCR and lists one record per CDR3 protein. The sample comprises about 590,000 distinct CDR3 sequences, approximately 35% of which are singletons, and about 4.1% rests with the top ten. This clonotype was seen repeatedly, ten times or more.

Source material: peripheral blood or thyroid tissue (not recorded which). This sequence joins TRBV7-2 and TRBJ1-6; the D gene is possibly TRBD1 (5 bases). The clonotype originates from an adult man with Graves' hyperthyroidism. CDR3 amino acids: CASSLARGGNRNSPLHF. The CDR3 nucleotides are TGTGCCAGCAGCTTAGCGCGGGGGGGGAATCGTAATTCACCCCTCCACTTT.